The 8 T cell receptor beta chains in this list originate from one sample, sequenced in a study of T cell responses to AZD1222 COVID-19 vaccine (dated by TCRdb to the early 2020s). Receptor libraries were prepared by the immunoSEQ multiplex PCR assay. TCRdb provides this immuneACCESS table in a form limited to in-frame rearrangements. Some clones are lacking; in checked studies, under half of them reflect an unresolved V gene, and why the rest are absent is not known. This sample lists around 120,000 clones; approximately 84% were detected once. Around 7.7% of the sample lies in the top ten. The intended sense of this specimen's time point label: baseline before first vaccination. The sequencing here drew on peripheral blood, taken on day 0 of AZD1222 vaccination. These receptors originate from an adult in good health.

The chain couples TRBV5-4 to TRBJ2-7; TRBD1 matches at 7 bases. Germline V gene data show CDR1 as SGHNT and CDR2 as YYREEE (reference sequence). J was trimmed by 3 bases and V by 0 bases; bases with no gene match: 6. CDR3 length equals 15 residues. CDR3 sequence: CASSLEVTGSYEQYF. The CDR3 nucleotides read TGTGCCAGCAGCTTGGAGGTGACAGGGAGCTACGAGCAGTACTTC. Variable domain in full (rest from reference TRBV5-4 and TRBJ2-7): ETGVTQSPTHLIKTRGQQVTLRCSSQSGHNTVSWYQQALGQGPQFIFQYYREEENGRGNFPPRFSGLQFPNYSSELNVNALELDDSALYLCASSLEVTGSYEQYFGPGTRLTVT.

This clone showed up just once. This chain links TRBV21-1 with TRBJ2-1; the D call of TRBD1 is as the table states it, not checked on the DNA. TRBV21-1 is given as a pseudogene. The length of the CDR3 is 14 residues. Here the CDR3 DNA reads TGTGCCAGCAGCGTCGGTACAGCCTACAATGAGCAGTTCTTC. It specifies CASSVGTAYNEQFF.

This chain uses TRBV9 with TRBJ2-3; TRBD2 might be the D (6 bases). This CDR3 contains 17 residues. V was cut by 4 bases and J by 3 bases, with 21 bases left in between. Germline V gene lookup returns CDR1 SGDLS and CDR2 YYNGEE. CDR3 residues: CASSPTSLAVGTDTQYF. In DNA, the CDR3 is TGTGCCAGCAGCCCGACATCATTAGCGGTGGGGACAGATACGCAGTATTTT.

This clone has only a few counts. The chain couples TRBV29-1 to TRBJ2-5; tentative D call: TRBD1 (7 bases). The germline V gene has CDR1 SQVTM and CDR2 ANQGSEA. The V end lost 0 bases, the J end lost 5 bases, and 19 bases lay between the germline ends. This CDR3 contains 16 residues. The CDR3 here is CSVEERRASRGETQYF. The CDR3, as DNA: TGCAGCGTTGAAGAGAGGAGGGCCAGCAGGGGGGAGACCCAGTACTTC.

The rearrangement uses TRBV6-5 and TRBJ1-1, with D perhaps TRBD1 (5 bases). The CDR3 totals 12 residues. Germline V lookup: CDR1 MNHEY, CDR2 SVGAGI. V lost 6 bases, J lost 4 bases, and 9 bases lay in between. CDR3 DNA: TGTGCCAGCAGGGCCGGGGGCACTGAAGCTTTCTTT. Its protein product is CASRAGGTEAFF.

The chain employs TRBV27 and TRBJ1-5, with a tentative D call TRBD1 (5 bases). The CDR3 consists of 12 residues. CDR1 is MNHEY, CDR2 SMNVEV, per germline (reference sequence). The V gene lost 8 bases and the J gene lost 0 bases, with 5 bases spanning the gap. Here the CDR3 DNA reads TGTGCCAGCGGGGGTAGCAATCAGCCCCAGCATTTT. It translates to CASGGSNQPQHF.

The rearrangement joins TRBV29-1 to TRBJ1-1; D uncertain. This CDR3 has 13 amino acids. Germline CDR1 is SQVTM and CDR2 is ANQGSEA. Trimming pared 7 bases from V and 5 bases from J, leaving 17 bases between. The CDR3: CSAEKLEETEAFF. The DNA for the CDR3 is TGCAGCGCCGAGAAACTCGAAGAAACTGAAGCTTTCTTT.

The chain uses TRBV6-6 and TRBJ2-7, with 8 bases aligning to TRBD1. The CDR3 runs 15 residues. Germline V CDR1 and CDR2: MNHNY, SVGAGI (reference sequence). Trimming cost V 8 bases and J 4 bases; bases outside gene matches: 13. CDR3 DNA: TGTGCCAGCCTAAGGGAGACAGGGGTAGTGTACGAGCAGTACTTC. It specifies CASLRETGVVYEQYF.